This note documents a single T cell receptor (beta chain) sequence. Antigen unknown. This entry comes from a study of T cells after yellow fever vaccination. Overall study: Fractions low in cell number were prepared with SMART-Seq v4 Ultra Low Input. Study findings and constraints: Once the booster was given, most primary-vaccination clones reappeared, at just under 98% for CD4 and around 90% for CD8. Researchers report a weaker secondary response that nonetheless peaked faster, day 5 versus 15.

V was clipped by 0 bases and J by 8 bases, with 4 bases between them. Per germline, CDR1 SGHRS and CDR2 YFSETQ. The CDR3 has 11 amino acids. TCRdb processed the 5' RACE reads anew with MiXCR; each CDR3 protein has one entry. The repertoire has a few hundred thousand distinct CDR3 sequences, around 4.1% of them found once; the top ten carry 20% to 25%. J is TRBJ2-3 and V is TRBV5-1; D is unresolved. This receptor was obtained from a young man who received the YFV17D yellow fever vaccine. Sample: PBMCs, taken 5 days after the yellow fever booster vaccination. The CDR3 DNA reads TGCGCCAGCAGCTTGGCCTTTACGCAGTATTTT. This translates into CASSLAFTQYF.